The 4 T cell receptor beta chains below were found in one sample sequenced in a study of blood T cell repertoires in COVID-19. Assay used: immunoSEQ multiplex PCR; TCRdb lists only in-frame clones, some missing. Among some 190,000 clones listed, over 75% were seen once. The sample was PBMCs or T cells enriched from blood (not recorded which). These receptors came from a man under 40 with acute COVID-19.

In this sample, this clone turned up many times. This rearrangement joins TRBV5-1 to TRBJ1-1, with 8 bases fitting TRBD1. V was pared by 0 bases and J by 4 bases, with 5 bases of the junction left unmatched. Germline CDR1 is SGHRS and CDR2 is YFSETQ. The CDR3 has 15 residues. The CDR3 nucleotides read TGCGCCAGCAGCTTGGCCCAGGGGGCGGTCACTGAAGCTTTCTTT. It is translated as CASSLAQGAVTEAFF.

V and J are TRBV19 and TRBJ2-7; 12 bases fit TRBD2. Germline loops: CDR1 LNHDA, CDR2 SQIVND (reference sequence). Germline trimming cut 8 bases from V and 10 bases from J; bases unmatched to any gene: 12. The CDR3 contains 14 residues. As DNA, the CDR3 is TGTGCCAGTGGACCCGGGACTAGCGGGCTTCTTCAGTACTTC. The encoded protein is CASGPGTSGLLQYF.

The V call is TRBV30, the J call TRBJ1-3; 9 bases line up with TRBD1. CDR1 and CDR2 (germline): GTSNPN, SVGIG (reference sequence). V lost 4 bases, J lost 5 bases, and 3 bases stayed unmatched. CDR3 length: 13 amino acids. The DNA of the CDR3 is TGTGCCTGGAAGGGACAGGGAAGAAACACCATATATTTT. As protein: CAWKGQGRNTIYF.

This rearrangement joins TRBV7-9 to TRBJ1-5; TRBD1 matches at 7 bases. The CDR3 consists of 17 residues. Trimming took 6 bases from V and 3 from J; bases not matched to a gene: 14. Germline-derived CDR1 and CDR2 are SEHNR and FQNEAQ (reference sequence). The CDR3 nucleotides are TGTGCCAGCAGTTCGCAAGCCGGACAGGAGCACAATCAGCCCCAGCATTTT. Translating it yields CASSSQAGQEHNQPQHF.